These 15 T cell receptor beta chains share one sample of origin, sequenced in a study of regulatory T cells in long-lasting Graves disease. Time point reported: newly diagnosed GD, antithyroid drugs for less than 3 months. The TCR library was made from RNA extracted from PBMCs. With iRepertoire HTBI primers and Arm-PCR of CDR3 regions, TCR beta libraries were built. Via MiXCR, TCRdb re-called the multiplex PCR reads, giving one row per CDR3 protein. The repertoire holds approximately 400,000 distinct CDR3 sequences, with roughly 15% as singletons. The material sequenced was peripheral blood mononuclear cells (PBMCs), taken at new diagnosis, from a patient treated with antithyroid drugs. These TCRs come from a female donor with Graves disease.

This clonotype occurred a few times. The V and J genes are TRBV9 and TRBJ2-2; TRBD1 matches at 10 bases. Germline V gene sequence: CDR1 SGDLS, CDR2 YYNGEE. J gave up 4 bases and V 3 bases, and 6 bases lay outside the gene matches. The CDR3 consists of 16 residues. CDR3: CASSGGTGVATGELFF. Here the CDR3 DNA reads TGTGCCAGCAGCGGAGGGACAGGGGTTGCCACCGGGGAGCTGTTTTTT.

This clonotype was observed a handful of times. The V call is TRBV10-3, the J call TRBJ1-4; D remains unclear. Per the germline V gene, CDR1 is ENHRY and CDR2 is SYGVKD. This CDR3 has 14 residues. The V end was cut by 3 bases, the J end by 3 bases, with 8 bases between. Here the CDR3 reads CAISDERANEKLFF. DNA for the CDR3: TGTGCCATCAGTGACGAGCGGGCTAATGAAAAACTGTTTTTT.

This clonotype was observed many times. J is TRBJ2-1 and V is TRBV2; the D gene is possibly TRBD2 (6 bases). The V end was cut by 4 bases, the J end by 8 bases, with 21 bases between. CDR1 SNHLY and CDR2 FYNNEI come from the germline V gene. The CDR3 is made up of 16 amino acids. CDR3 sequence: CASSGGEIRFLDEQFF. The CDR3 DNA follows: TGTGCCAGCAGTGGGGGGGAAATCCGTTTCTTGGATGAGCAGTTCTTC.

The chain carries TRBV11-1 and TRBJ2-1; D remains ambiguous. Per the germline V gene, CDR1 is SGHAT and CDR2 is FQDESV (reference sequence). This CDR3 region has 16 residues. V dropped 5 bases and J dropped 4 bases, with 18 bases sitting between them. Here the CDR3 reads CASSPRPSLLYNEQFF. The CDR3 DNA sequence: TGTGCCAGCAGCCCTCGTCCTTCCTTATTGTACAATGAGCAGTTCTTC.

The V gene is TRBV20-1, the J gene TRBJ1-1; perhaps TRBD1 as D (5 bases). This CDR3 has 14 amino acids. Trimming took 0 bases from V and 10 from J, leaving 18 bases between them. Germline V gene sequence: CDR1 DFQATT, CDR2 SNEGSKA (reference sequence). Written as DNA, the CDR3 is TGCAGTGCTAGAGAGGGGGGTCCCCTCTTCCCAGCTTTCTTT. Translating it yields CSAREGGPLFPAFF.

This clonotype has only a few counts. This chain links TRBV29-1 with TRBJ2-5; a weak D match, TRBD1 (5 bases). Trimming took off 3 bases at V and 2 bases at J, with 13 bases between the two ends. The germline V gene has CDR1 SQVTM and CDR2 ANQGSEA. The length of the CDR3 is 14 residues. Here the CDR3 reads CSVEGQPLQETQYF. Written as DNA, the CDR3 is TGCAGCGTTGAGGGGCAGCCGTTACAAGAGACCCAGTACTTC.

This clonotype was observed at least ten times. The V and J genes are TRBV7-2 and TRBJ1-5; D uncertain. The CDR3 loop spans 15 amino acids. V dropped 1 base and J dropped 2 bases, with 9 bases sitting between them. Germline CDR1 SGHTA, CDR2 FQGNSA. This chain's CDR3 is CASSLEWGGNQPQHF. In nucleotides, the CDR3 is TGTGCCAGCAGCTTAGAATGGGGAGGCAATCAGCCCCAGCATTTT.

This clonotype was seen at least ten times. This chain's CDR3 is CASSPDRGVNTEAFF. The CDR3 nucleotides read TGTGCCAGCAGCCCGGACAGGGGGGTGAACACTGAAGCTTTCTTT. The chain recombines TRBV3-1 with TRBJ1-1; 10 bases match TRBD1. CDR3 length: 15 residues. J gave up 0 bases and V 4 bases, and 2 bases lay outside the gene matches. Germline-derived CDR1 and CDR2 are LGHDT and YNNKEL (reference sequence).

This clonotype has just a few counts. This chain uses TRBV2 with TRBJ2-6; 9 bases fit TRBD1. Looked up from germline, CDR1 is SNHLY and CDR2 is FYNNEI. J lost 0 bases, V lost 4 bases, and 4 bases had no gene match. The CDR3 totals 17 residues. The CDR3 nucleotides are TGTGCCAGCAGTGGGGACAGGGCTCTCTCTGGGGCCAACGTCCTGACTTTC. This codes for CASSGDRALSGANVLTF.

This clonotype has a handful of counts. This chain links TRBV13 with TRBJ1-5; tentative D call: TRBD1 (5 bases). The germline CDR1 and CDR2 sequences are PRHDT and FYEKMQ (reference sequence). This CDR3 contains 15 residues. Deletions cut 4 bases from V and 0 bases from J, with 10 bases between. CDR3 residues: CASSSSGGSNQPQHF. For the CDR3, the DNA is TGTGCCAGCAGCTCCTCCGGGGGTAGCAATCAGCCCCAGCATTTT.

This clonotype was seen ten or more times. V is TRBV3-1 and J is TRBJ1-5; the D gene is possibly TRBD1 (5 bases). This CDR3 comprises 16 residues. Germline V gene sequence: CDR1 LGHDT, CDR2 YNNKEL (reference sequence). Trimming removed 4 bases from V and 4 bases from J, with 17 bases in between. DNA of the CDR3: TGTGCCAGCAGCCTCCGAGAGCAGGGTCTAAATCAGCCCCAGCATTTT. Encoded protein: CASSLREQGLNQPQHF.

Ten or more counts support this clonotype. V and J are TRBV14 and TRBJ1-6; D is uncertain. The V end was cut by 0 bases, the J end by 7 bases, with 16 bases between. Looked up from germline, CDR1 is SGHDN and CDR2 is FVKESK. This CDR3 comprises 17 residues. The CDR3 DNA reads TGTGCCAGCAGCCAAGAACTGGGTTCAGAGCCCAATTCACCCCTCCACTTT. As protein: CASSQELGSEPNSPLHF.

This clonotype occurred many times. The chain is built from TRBV20-1 and TRBJ2-7, with 7 bases lining up with TRBD2. The CDR3 is made up of 17 amino acids. Germline V lookup: CDR1 DFQATT, CDR2 SNEGSKA (reference sequence). V shed 5 bases and J 2 bases; nucleotides not matched to a gene: 18. CDR3 in amino acids: CSARRNLAVGRAYEQYF. In DNA, the CDR3 is TGCAGTGCTCGGAGGAACCTAGCGGTTGGGAGGGCCTACGAGCAGTACTTC.

The table lists this clonotype with a few counts. This chain links TRBV7-9 with TRBJ2-2, with 9 nucleotides matching TRBD2. This CDR3 spans 15 amino acids. Unmatched junction bases numbered 4, after V lost 3 bases and J lost 5 bases. Germline CDR1 and CDR2: SEHNR and FQNEAQ (reference sequence). CDR3 amino acids: CASSFLTSGTGELFF. In nucleotides, the CDR3 is TGTGCCAGCAGCTTTTTAACTAGCGGGACCGGGGAGCTGTTTTTT.

The chain has TRBV7-9 and TRBJ2-3; 8 bases are shared with TRBD2. Losses at the gene ends were 2 bases for V and 2 bases for J; bases not matched to a gene: 6. CDR3 size: 16 residues. Per germline, CDR1 SEHNR and CDR2 FQNEAQ (reference sequence). The DNA of the CDR3 is TGTGCCAGCAGCTTAAGCAGCGGGGGTTACACAGATACGCAGTATTTT. Encoded protein: CASSLSSGGYTDTQYF.